These 20 T cell receptor beta chains were sequenced from one sample in a study of blood T cell repertoires in COVID-19. Some clones are missing from TCRdb's copy, which holds only in-frame ones; the method was immunoSEQ multiplex PCR. The sample contains fewer than 200,000 clones, approximately 85% of which appear only once. The sequenced sample was peripheral blood. Receptor source: a man in his 60s who had recovered from COVID-19.

The chain recombines TRBV3-1 (or the pseudogene TRBV3-2) with TRBJ2-2, with D possibly TRBD1 on 5 matching bases. V lost 8 bases and J 0 bases, leaving 19 bases between the germline ends. Germline V lookup: CDR1 LGHDT, CDR2 YNNKEL (reference sequence). The CDR3 totals 17 residues. As DNA, the CDR3 is TGTGCCAGCTTGGCTACCTTTGGACAAACGAACACCGGGGAGCTGTTTTTT. Translated: CASLATFGQTNTGELFF.

The chain uses TRBV9 and TRBJ2-3; 7 bases align to TRBD1. The germline CDR1 and CDR2 sequences are SGDLS and YYNGEE. The length of the CDR3 is 14 residues. Trimming cost V 5 bases and J 0 bases; bases outside gene matches: 3. The CDR3 DNA is TGTGCCAGCAGTCACAGGGGAAGCACAGATACGCAGTATTTT. Its translation: CASSHRGSTDTQYF. Full variable domain (rest looked up from reference TRBV9 and TRBJ2-3): DSGVTQTPKHLITATGQRVTLRCSPRSGDLSVYWYQQSLDQGLQFLIQYYNGEERAKGNILERFSAQQFPDLHSELNLSSLELGDSALYFCASSHRGSTDTQYFGPGTRLTVL.

As DNA, the CDR3 is TGTGCCAGCAGCCAAAGACTAGCGGGTTACAATGAGCAGTTCTTC. This translates into CASSQRLAGYNEQFF. V usage is TRBV3-1 (or the pseudogene TRBV3-2) and J usage is TRBJ2-1, with TRBD2 matching over 10 bases. Per germline, CDR1 LGHDT and CDR2 YNNKEL (reference sequence). The CDR3 is 15 amino acids. V gave up 2 bases and J gave up 4 bases; unmatched junction bases: 2.

This sequence joins TRBV29-1 and TRBJ2-7; 7 nucleotides line up with TRBD1. The CDR3 has 14 residues. Germline loops: CDR1 SQVTM, CDR2 ANQGSEA. After removal of 4 bases from V and 2 bases from J, the junction contained 8 bases not matched to a gene. The CDR3 coding sequence is TGCAGCGTTGTAACCCGACAGGGCCCCTACGAGCAGTACTTC. This gives the protein CSVVTRQGPYEQYF.

This sequence joins TRBV6-5 and TRBJ1-1, with D perhaps matching TRBD1 (6 bases). V shed 8 bases and J shed 1 base, with 11 bases lying between them. The CDR3 covers 13 residues. Germline CDR1 reads MNHEY; CDR2 reads SVGAGI. The CDR3 DNA is TGTGCCAGCGAAGGCAGGGGGAACACTGAAGCTTTCTTT. Protein product: CASEGRGNTEAFF.

The chain employs TRBV7-9 and TRBJ2-6; 7 bases are a match to TRBD2. Germline V gene sequence: CDR1 SEHNR, CDR2 FQNEAQ (reference sequence). V was clipped by 4 bases and J by 0 bases; unmatched bases: 12. This CDR3 region has 19 residues. CDR3 residues: CASSSNRGGTFSGANVLTF. In DNA, the CDR3 is TGTGCCAGCAGCTCAAACCGCGGGGGTACTTTCTCTGGGGCCAACGTCCTGACTTTC.

The chain employs TRBV5-1 and TRBJ1-6; D gene uncertain. In germline, CDR1 is SGHRS, CDR2 YFSETQ. V was clipped by 3 bases and J by 2 bases, with 3 bases between them. CDR3 length equals 13 residues. The CDR3 sequence is CASSSTYNSPLHF. CDR3 nucleotide sequence: TGCGCCAGCAGCTCTACCTATAATTCACCCCTCCACTTT. The whole variable domain, remainder taken from reference TRBV5-1 and TRBJ1-6, is KAGVTQTPRYLIKTRGQQVTLSCSPISGHRSVSWYQQTPGQGLQFLFEYFSETQRNKGNFPGRFSGRQFSNSRSEMNVSTLELGDSALYLCASSSTYNSPLHFGNGTRLTVT.

The J gene is TRBJ2-3, the V gene TRBV5-1; 9 nucleotides match TRBD1. The ends lost 5 bases at V and 0 bases at J; junction bases unmatched: 7. CDR1 and CDR2 (germline): SGHRS, YFSETQ. The CDR3 is 16 amino acids. CDR3 in amino acids: CASRYGTGTSTDTQYF. CDR3 DNA: TGCGCCAGCAGATATGGGACAGGGACGAGCACAGATACGCAGTATTTT. The full variable domain, rest sourced from reference TRBV5-1 and TRBJ2-3, is KAGVTQTPRYLIKTRGQQVTLSCSPISGHRSVSWYQQTPGQGLQFLFEYFSETQRNKGNFPGRFSGRQFSNSRSEMNVSTLELGDSALYLCASRYGTGTSTDTQYFGPGTRLTVL.

The DNA for the CDR3 is TGTGCCAGCAGCTTTAACCAGGAAAACTATGGCTACACCTTC. Protein product: CASSFNQENYGYTF. The V gene is TRBV7-9, the J gene TRBJ1-2; D is uncertain. The CDR3 runs 14 residues. Germline lookup yields CDR1 SEHNR and CDR2 FQNEAQ (reference sequence). Trimming removed 3 bases at V and 2 bases at J, with 10 bases between.

The chain employs TRBV19 and TRBJ1-1; D perhaps matches TRBD1 (5 bases). This CDR3 has 14 residues. V lost 7 bases to trimming and J lost 1 base, with 13 bases between them. Germline lookup yields CDR1 LNHDA and CDR2 SQIVND (reference sequence). CDR3 DNA: TGTGCCAGTACCCATGGACATAAGAACACTGAAGCTTTCTTT. Translated: CASTHGHKNTEAFF.

The V and J genes are TRBV7-8 and TRBJ1-1, with D perhaps TRBD1 (5 bases). Per the germline V gene, CDR1 is SGHVS and CDR2 is FQNEAQ. Trimming removed 5 bases at V and 4 bases at J, with 11 bases between. The CDR3 sequence is 13 residues long. Written as DNA, the CDR3 is TGTGCCAGCAGCCGCAGGGATCTCACTGAAGCTTTCTTT. Amino acids: CASSRRDLTEAFF.

V gene TRBV10-3 combines with J gene TRBJ2-2; 9 bases align to TRBD1. With 1 base clipped from V and 0 bases from J, the junction kept 0 bases outside the gene matches. CDR1 is ENHRY and CDR2 is SYGVKD in the germline V gene. The CDR3 is 16 amino acids. The CDR3 reads CAISEWTGANTGELFF. The CDR3 DNA follows: TGTGCCATCAGTGAGTGGACAGGGGCGAACACCGGGGAGCTGTTTTTT.

The chain is built from TRBV6-6 and TRBJ1-1; D might be TRBD1 (5 bases). Trimming removed 2 bases from V and 1 base from J, with 14 bases in between. CDR3 length equals 16 residues. CDR1 is MNHNY, CDR2 SVGAGI, per germline (reference sequence). CDR3 nucleotide sequence: TGTGCCAGCAGTTACCCGTTTGGGGCTCAGAACACTGAAGCTTTCTTT. Translation gives CASSYPFGAQNTEAFF.

V is TRBV11-2 and J is TRBJ2-5, with TRBD2 matching over 14 bases. CDR1 and CDR2 from the germline V gene are SGHAT and FQNNGV. J was trimmed by 5 bases and V by 4 bases; bases with no gene match: 6. This CDR3 contains 16 residues. In DNA form, the CDR3 reads TGTGCCAGCAGCTCCGGGACTAGCGGGGGTTCCGAGACCCAGTACTTC. This gives the protein CASSSGTSGGSETQYF.

The rearrangement uses TRBV5-1 and TRBJ2-3; D is possibly TRBD2 (5 bases). The V gene lost 6 bases and the J gene lost 2 bases, with 13 bases spanning the gap. The CDR3 runs to 14 residues. Germline-derived CDR1 and CDR2 are SGHRS and YFSETQ. CDR3 in amino acids: CASMSGQLTDTQYF. The CDR3 DNA is TGCGCCAGCATGAGCGGCCAGCTCACAGATACGCAGTATTTT.

The rearrangement uses TRBV4-2 and TRBJ2-5, with 11 bases aligning to TRBD2. Germline lookup yields CDR1 LGHNA and CDR2 YNFKEQ. V was clipped by 5 bases and J by 4 bases; unmatched bases: 3. The CDR3 covers 14 residues. DNA of the CDR3: TGTGCCAGCAGCTCCGGGACTAGCGGAGAGACCCAGTACTTC. Translating gives CASSSGTSGETQYF.

CDR3 residues: CASSHLRTGTFYEQYF. For the CDR3, the DNA is TGCGCCAGCAGCCACCTCCGGACAGGGACTTTCTACGAGCAGTACTTC. The chain combines TRBV4-1 with TRBJ2-7; 8 bases agree with TRBD1. CDR1 MGHRA and CDR2 YSYEKL come from the germline V gene. V dropped 3 bases and J dropped 3; count of bases not matched to a gene: 10. There are 16 residues in the CDR3.

V is TRBV6-5 and J is TRBJ1-1; 8 nucleotides agree with TRBD1. CDR1 is MNHEY and CDR2 is SVGAGI in the germline V gene. The CDR3 sequence is 13 residues long. V shed 7 bases and J 5 bases; nucleotides not matched to a gene: 6. Here the CDR3 DNA reads TGTGCCAGCAACCAAAGACAGGGGACTGAAGCTTTCTTT. Protein: CASNQRQGTEAFF.

With respect to this clone: This sample also contains other DNA sequences that code for the same CDR3. J is TRBJ1-1 and V is TRBV4-2; D is perhaps TRBD1 (6 bases). The germline CDR1 and CDR2 sequences are LGHNA and YNFKEQ. This CDR3 has 14 amino acids. Trimming cost V 0 bases and J 7 bases, with 12 bases left between them. CDR3 in amino acids: CASSQDPGTIEAFF. Written as DNA, the CDR3 is TGTGCCAGCAGCCAAGACCCAGGGACAATTGAAGCTTTCTTT.

The V call is TRBV4-1, the J call TRBJ2-4, with TRBD2 as a possible D gene (7 bases). The V gene's germline CDR1 is MGHRA and CDR2 YSYEKL. Trimming removed 1 base at V and 8 bases at J, with 12 bases between. CDR3 size: 14 residues. The chain's CDR3 is CASSQGEGGDIQYF. The CDR3 DNA reads as TGCGCCAGCAGCCAAGGAGAGGGGGGGGACATTCAGTACTTC.